This entry lists 8 T cell receptor beta chains sequenced from one sample in a study of human T cells and chemical hapten exposure. Each CDR3 protein is one row after TCRdb ran MiXCR on the RACE reads. This table has tens of thousands of distinct CDR3 sequences, 9.5% to 12% appearing once. Time point described: patch test 1, 2 weeks after DPC sensitization. Treatment defined: therapeutic diphenylcyclopropenone sensitization with weekly scalp DPC. The sequencing here drew on whole blood, taken in connection with sensitization to the hapten diphenylcyclopropenone (DPC). Every receptor here comes from a woman aged 50 to 60 with alopecia areata. Some clones in this sample may be carry-over from other donors' samples.

The V call is TRBV12-3 or TRBV12-4, the J call TRBJ1-2; TRBD1 matches 7 bases. This CDR3 has 15 residues. V gave up 2 bases and J gave up 4 bases; unmatched junction bases: 7. For the CDR3, the DNA is TGTGCCAGCAGTTTAAGACAGGGATCACTCTATGGCTACACCTTC. Its protein is CASSLRQGSLYGYTF.

The chain is built from TRBV27 and TRBJ2-1, with 15 bases fitting TRBD2. Trimming removed 2 bases from V and 0 bases from J; junction bases left unmatched: 8. The CDR3 length is 20 residues. CDR1 is MNHEY, CDR2 SMNVEV, per germline (reference sequence). CDR3 residues: CASSLLGLAGGKSSYNEQFF. Written as DNA, the CDR3 is TGTGCCAGCAGTTTACTGGGACTAGCGGGGGGAAAAAGCTCCTACAATGAGCAGTTCTTC.

This chain joins TRBV11-2 and TRBJ2-7; weak D call: TRBD1 (5 bases). Trimming stripped 5 bases from V and 7 bases from J, with 18 bases between. The length of the CDR3 is 14 residues. CDR1 SGHAT and CDR2 FQNNGV come from the germline V gene. In DNA, the CDR3 is TGTGCCAGCAGCCCCGATAGAGGTGCAGGGGAGCAGTACTTC. Amino acid sequence: CASSPDRGAGEQYF.

The chain couples TRBV7-2 to TRBJ2-1; TRBD2 aligns across 15 bases. Trimming took 5 bases from V and 8 from J; bases not matched to a gene: 16. The germline CDR1 and CDR2 sequences are SGHTA and FQGNSA. The CDR3 covers 19 residues. The CDR3 sequence is CASSPINGLAGGPRDEQFF. The CDR3 DNA is TGTGCCAGCAGCCCTATCAATGGACTAGCGGGAGGGCCTAGGGATGAGCAGTTCTTC. Supplemented by reference TRBV7-2 and TRBJ2-1, the full variable domain reads GAGVSQSPSNKVTEKGKDVELRCDPISGHTALYWYRQSLGQGLEFLIYFQGNSAPDKSGLPSDRFSAERTGGSVSTLTIQRTQQEDSAVYLCASSPINGLAGGPRDEQFFGPGTRLTVL.

This clonotype has a handful of counts. The chain employs TRBV20-1 and TRBJ2-7; maybe TRBD2 (5 bases). Germline V gene data show CDR1 as DFQATT and CDR2 as SNEGSKA (reference sequence). The CDR3 loop spans 12 amino acids. Trimming shortened V by 3 bases and J by 5 bases, and 11 bases separated the two germline ends. CDR3 sequence: CSARPGLHEQYF. CDR3 DNA: TGCAGTGCTAGGCCTGGACTTCACGAGCAGTACTTC.

The chain employs TRBV6-1 and TRBJ2-7, with 8 bases lining up with TRBD2. CDR1 and CDR2 (germline): MNHNS, SASEGT. CDR3 length: 15 residues. V lost 7 bases, J lost 7 bases, and 15 bases stayed unmatched. CDR3 nucleotide sequence: TGTGCCAGCACCCTGAAGAGCGGGGGACTTCGAGAGCAGTACTTC. Translated: CASTLKSGGLREQYF.

This clonotype was seen repeatedly, ten times or more. The gene calls are TRBV5-6 and TRBJ2-7; 15 bases are a match to TRBD2. CDR3 length equals 16 residues. Germline V CDR1 and CDR2: SGHDT, YYEEEE. The ends lost 4 bases at V and 3 bases at J; junction bases unmatched: 5. The CDR3 here is CASSRTSGRAFYEQYF. CDR3 coding DNA: TGTGCCAGCAGCCGGACTAGCGGGAGGGCTTTCTACGAGCAGTACTTC.

This clonotype turned up a few times. The chain joins TRBV5-4 to TRBJ2-2, with D perhaps matching TRBD2 (5 bases). Germline-derived CDR1 and CDR2 are SGHNT and YYREEE (reference sequence). Trimming cost V 0 bases and J 5 bases, with 5 bases left between them. The CDR3 totals 13 residues. The CDR3 spells CASSLGGTGELFF. DNA of the CDR3: TGTGCCAGCAGCTTGGGAGGGACCGGGGAGCTGTTTTTT. Full variable domain (remainder filled in from reference TRBV5-4 and TRBJ2-2): ETGVTQSPTHLIKTRGQQVTLRCSSQSGHNTVSWYQQALGQGPQFIFQYYREEENGRGNFPPRFSGLQFPNYSSELNVNALELDDSALYLCASSLGGTGELFFGEGSRLTVL.